This T cell receptor beta chain derives from a study of OX40 agonist ivuxolimab in advanced cancers. Across the study: Of the patients, three showed partial responses, one with hepatocellular carcinoma and two with cutaneous melanoma. Study conclusions and caveats: Not determined was the antigen specificity of the expanded peripheral T cells. By week 6 at 0.1 to 3.0 mg/kg, blood CD4+ and CD8+ T cells had expanded clonally.

Some clones are missing from TCRdb's copy, which holds only in-frame ones; the method was immunoSEQ multiplex PCR. The table lists 33,000 or so clones, 87% of them singletons. Comment on this clone: Its antigen is unknown.

No patient had autoimmune disease or received systemic immunosuppression. This CDR3 comprises 14 residues. CDR1 MGHRA and CDR2 YSYEKL come from the germline V gene. V gave up 1 base and J gave up 3 bases, with 9 bases separating them. The chain combines TRBV4-1 with TRBJ1-1; tentative D call: TRBD1 (5 bases). This TCR derives from an adult with an advanced solid tumor such as melanoma, head and neck, liver or kidney cancer. The sequencing used CD4+ or CD8+ T cells sorted from blood, collected in a trial of the OX40 agonist ivuxolimab. CDR3 region: CASSQARGDTEAFF. The CDR3, as DNA: TGCGCCAGCAGCCAAGCCAGAGGGGACACTGAAGCTTTCTTT.